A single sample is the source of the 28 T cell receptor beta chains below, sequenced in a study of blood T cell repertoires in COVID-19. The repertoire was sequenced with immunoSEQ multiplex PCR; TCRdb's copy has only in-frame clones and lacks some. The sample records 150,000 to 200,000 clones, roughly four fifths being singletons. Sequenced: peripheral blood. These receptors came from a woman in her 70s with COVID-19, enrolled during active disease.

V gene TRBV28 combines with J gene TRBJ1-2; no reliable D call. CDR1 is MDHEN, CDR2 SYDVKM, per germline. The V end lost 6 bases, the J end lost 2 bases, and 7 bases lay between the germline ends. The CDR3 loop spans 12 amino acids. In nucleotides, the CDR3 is TGTGCCAGCAGCAACTACAACTATGGCTACACCTTC. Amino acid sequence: CASSNYNYGYTF.

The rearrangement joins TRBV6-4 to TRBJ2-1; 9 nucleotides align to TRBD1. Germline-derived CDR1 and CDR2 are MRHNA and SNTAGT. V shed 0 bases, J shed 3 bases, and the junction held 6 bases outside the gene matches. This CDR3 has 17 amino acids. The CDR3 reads CASSDSGAGQGYNEQFF. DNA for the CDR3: TGTGCCAGCAGTGACTCCGGGGCGGGACAGGGCTACAATGAGCAGTTCTTC.

CDR3 sequence reads: CASSQLLAGVEQFF. CDR3 in DNA: TGTGCCAGCAGCCAATTACTAGCGGGAGTGGAGCAGTTCTTC. The gene calls are TRBV3-1 (or the pseudogene TRBV3-2) and TRBJ2-1, with TRBD2 matching over 11 bases. Trimming cost V 2 bases and J 10 bases; bases outside gene matches: 4. CDR3 length equals 14 residues. CDR1 and CDR2 (germline): LGHDT, YNNKEL (reference sequence).

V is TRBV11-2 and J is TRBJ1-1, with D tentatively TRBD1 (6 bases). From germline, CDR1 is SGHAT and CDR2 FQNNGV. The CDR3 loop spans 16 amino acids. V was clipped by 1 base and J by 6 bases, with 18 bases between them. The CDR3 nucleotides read TGTGCCAGCAGCTTAGCTGCTTATAAGTCAGGGGCTGAAGCTTTCTTT. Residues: CASSLAAYKSGAEAFF.

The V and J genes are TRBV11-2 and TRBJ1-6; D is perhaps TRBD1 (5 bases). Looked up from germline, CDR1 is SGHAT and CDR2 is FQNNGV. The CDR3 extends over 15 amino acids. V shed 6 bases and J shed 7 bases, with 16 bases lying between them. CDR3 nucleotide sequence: TGTGCCAGCAGACTTTTGGGGGGGGAGAATTCACCCCTCCACTTT. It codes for CASRLLGGENSPLHF.

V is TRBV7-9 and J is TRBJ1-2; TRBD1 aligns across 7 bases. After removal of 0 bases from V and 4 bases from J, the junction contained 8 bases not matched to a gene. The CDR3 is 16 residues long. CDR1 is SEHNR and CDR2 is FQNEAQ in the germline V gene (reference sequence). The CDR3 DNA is TGTGCCAGCAGCTTAGCTGGGACAGCCAGGAGCTATGGCTACACCTTC. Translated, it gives CASSLAGTARSYGYTF.

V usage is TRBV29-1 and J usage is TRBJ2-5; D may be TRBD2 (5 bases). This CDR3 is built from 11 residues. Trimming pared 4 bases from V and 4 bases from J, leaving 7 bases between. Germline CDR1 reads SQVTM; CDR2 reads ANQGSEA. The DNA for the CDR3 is TGCAGCGTTGCGGGGTTAGAGACCCAGTACTTC. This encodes CSVAGLETQYF.

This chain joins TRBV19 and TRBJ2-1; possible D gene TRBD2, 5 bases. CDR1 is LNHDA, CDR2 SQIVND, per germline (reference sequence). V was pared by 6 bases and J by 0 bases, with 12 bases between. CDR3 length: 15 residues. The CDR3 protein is CASRPEVGSYNEQFF. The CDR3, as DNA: TGTGCCAGTAGACCGGAGGTTGGCTCCTACAATGAGCAGTTCTTC.

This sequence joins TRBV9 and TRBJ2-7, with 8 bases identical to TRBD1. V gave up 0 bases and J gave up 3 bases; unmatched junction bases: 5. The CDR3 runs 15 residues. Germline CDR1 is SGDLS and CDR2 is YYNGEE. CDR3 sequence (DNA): TGTGCCAGCAGCGTAGATAGCGACAGGGGCTACGAGCAGTACTTC. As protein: CASSVDSDRGYEQYF.

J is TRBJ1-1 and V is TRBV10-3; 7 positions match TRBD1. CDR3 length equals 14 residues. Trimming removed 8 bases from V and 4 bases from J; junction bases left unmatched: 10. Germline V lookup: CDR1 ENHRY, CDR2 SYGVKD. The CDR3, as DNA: TGTGCCATCGGGGAGGTAACAGGGGTCACTGAAGCTTTCTTT. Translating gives CAIGEVTGVTEAFF.

CDR3 protein: CAWSAYRTDTQYF. The DNA of the CDR3 is TGTGCCTGGAGTGCGTACAGGACAGATACGCAGTATTTT. This chain links TRBV30 with TRBJ2-3; TRBD1 might be the D (5 bases). The CDR3 contains 13 residues. Trimming left V 1 base short and J 3 bases short, with 8 bases between. The germline gives CDR1 GTSNPN, CDR2 SVGIG (reference sequence).

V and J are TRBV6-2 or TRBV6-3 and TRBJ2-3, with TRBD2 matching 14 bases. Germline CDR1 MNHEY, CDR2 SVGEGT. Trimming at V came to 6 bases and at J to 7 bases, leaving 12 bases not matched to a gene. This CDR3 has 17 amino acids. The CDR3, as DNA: TGTGCCAGCAGCATCGCCGGACTAGCGGGGGGACCGCATACGCAGTATTTT. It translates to CASSIAGLAGGPHTQYF.

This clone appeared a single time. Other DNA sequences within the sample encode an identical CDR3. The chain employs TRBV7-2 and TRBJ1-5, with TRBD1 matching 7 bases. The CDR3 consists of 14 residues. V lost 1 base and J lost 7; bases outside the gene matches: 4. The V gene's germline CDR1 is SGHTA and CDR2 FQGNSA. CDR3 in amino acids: CASSLDRGYQPQHF. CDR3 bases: TGTGCCAGCAGCTTAGACAGGGGATACCAGCCCCAGCATTTT.

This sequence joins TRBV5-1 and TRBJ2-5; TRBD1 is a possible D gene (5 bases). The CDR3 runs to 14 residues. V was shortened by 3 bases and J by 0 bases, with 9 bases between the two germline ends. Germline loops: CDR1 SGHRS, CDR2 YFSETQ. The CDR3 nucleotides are TGCGCCAGCAGCTGGACATCGGACCAAGAGACCCAGTACTTC. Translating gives CASSWTSDQETQYF.

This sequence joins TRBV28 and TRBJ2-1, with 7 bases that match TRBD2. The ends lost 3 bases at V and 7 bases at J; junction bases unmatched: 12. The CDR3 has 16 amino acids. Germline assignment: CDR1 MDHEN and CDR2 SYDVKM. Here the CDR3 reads CASSFLSSGGRNEQFF. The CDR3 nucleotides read TGTGCCAGCAGTTTCCTCTCTAGCGGAGGTAGGAATGAGCAGTTCTTC. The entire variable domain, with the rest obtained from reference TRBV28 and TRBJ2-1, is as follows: DVKVTQSSRYLVKRTGEKVFLECVQDMDHENMFWYRQDPGLGLRLIYFSYDVKMKEKGDIPEGYSVSREKKERFSLILESASTNQTSMYLCASSFLSSGGRNEQFFGPGTRLTVL.

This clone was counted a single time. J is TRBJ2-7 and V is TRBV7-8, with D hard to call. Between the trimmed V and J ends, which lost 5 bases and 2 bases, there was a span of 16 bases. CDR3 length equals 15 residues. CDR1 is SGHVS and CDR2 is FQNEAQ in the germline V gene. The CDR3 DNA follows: TGTGCCAGCAGCAAATCACCCATGGGCACCTACGAGCAGTACTTC. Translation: CASSKSPMGTYEQYF.

DNA for the CDR3: TGTGCCAGCTCACCAGCGGCGGGAAAATCGAGGAATCAGCCCCAGCATTTT. Its protein is CASSPAAGKSRNQPQHF. This sequence joins TRBV18 and TRBJ1-5; D unresolved. V lost 2 bases and J lost 4, with 18 bases in between. Germline CDR1 and CDR2: KGHSH and LQKENI. This CDR3 comprises 17 residues.

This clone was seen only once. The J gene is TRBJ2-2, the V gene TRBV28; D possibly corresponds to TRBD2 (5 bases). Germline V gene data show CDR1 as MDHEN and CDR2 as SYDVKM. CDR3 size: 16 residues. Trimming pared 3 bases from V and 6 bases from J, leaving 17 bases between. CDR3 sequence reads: CASSFMVSASPGELFF. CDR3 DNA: TGTGCCAGCAGTTTTATGGTTAGCGCGAGTCCCGGGGAGCTGTTTTTT. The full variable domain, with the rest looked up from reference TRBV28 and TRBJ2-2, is DVKVTQSSRYLVKRTGEKVFLECVQDMDHENMFWYRQDPGLGLRLIYFSYDVKMKEKGDIPEGYSVSREKKERFSLILESASTNQTSMYLCASSFMVSASPGELFFGEGSRLTVL.

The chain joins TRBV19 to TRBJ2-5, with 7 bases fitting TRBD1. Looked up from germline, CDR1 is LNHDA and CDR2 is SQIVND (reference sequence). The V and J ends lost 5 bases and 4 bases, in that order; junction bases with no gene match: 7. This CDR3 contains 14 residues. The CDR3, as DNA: TGTGCCAGTAGTCTTACAACAGGGGCAGAGACCCAGTACTTC. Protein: CASSLTTGAETQYF.

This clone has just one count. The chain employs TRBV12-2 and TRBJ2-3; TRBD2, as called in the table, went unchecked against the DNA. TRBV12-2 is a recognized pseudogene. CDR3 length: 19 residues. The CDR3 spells CALKKRGLAGKASTDTQYF. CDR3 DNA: TGTGCCCTCAAGAAACGCGGACTAGCGGGAAAAGCTAGCACAGATACGCAGTATTTT.

The CDR3 nucleotides read TGTGCCAGCAAAGTGGGACTCGGTTACAATGAGCAGTTCTTC. It specifies CASKVGLGYNEQFF. The rearrangement joins TRBV7-2 to TRBJ2-1; weak D call: TRBD2 (6 bases). Germline CDR1 SGHTA, CDR2 FQGNSA. This CDR3 contains 14 residues. Trimming removed 7 bases at V and 4 bases at J, with 14 bases between. The whole variable domain, filled in from reference TRBV7-2 and TRBJ2-1, reads GAGVSQSPSNKVTEKGKDVELRCDPISGHTALYWYRQSLGQGLEFLIYFQGNSAPDKSGLPSDRFSAERTGGSVSTLTIQRTQQEDSAVYLCASKVGLGYNEQFFGPGTRLTVL.

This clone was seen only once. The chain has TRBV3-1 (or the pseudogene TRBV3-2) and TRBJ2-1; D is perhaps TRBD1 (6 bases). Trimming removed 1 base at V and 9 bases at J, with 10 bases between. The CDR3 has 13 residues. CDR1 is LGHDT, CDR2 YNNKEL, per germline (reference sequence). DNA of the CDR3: TGTGCCAGCAGCCAAGGTGGGGGCGGTGAGCAGTTCTTC. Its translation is CASSQGGGGEQFF.

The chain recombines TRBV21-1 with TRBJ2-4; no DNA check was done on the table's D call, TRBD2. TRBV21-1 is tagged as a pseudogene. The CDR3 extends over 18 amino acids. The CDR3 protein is CASSKVVFMSRAKNIQYF. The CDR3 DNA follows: TGTGCCAGCAGCAAAGTAGTTTTTATGAGCCGGGCCAAAAACATTCAGTACTTC.

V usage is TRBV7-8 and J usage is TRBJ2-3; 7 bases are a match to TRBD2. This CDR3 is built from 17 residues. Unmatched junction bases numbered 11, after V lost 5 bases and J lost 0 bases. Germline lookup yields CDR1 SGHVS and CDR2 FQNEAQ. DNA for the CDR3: TGTGCCAGCAGCCAACTCCGAGGACTAGGAAGCACAGATACGCAGTATTTT. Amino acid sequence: CASSQLRGLGSTDTQYF.

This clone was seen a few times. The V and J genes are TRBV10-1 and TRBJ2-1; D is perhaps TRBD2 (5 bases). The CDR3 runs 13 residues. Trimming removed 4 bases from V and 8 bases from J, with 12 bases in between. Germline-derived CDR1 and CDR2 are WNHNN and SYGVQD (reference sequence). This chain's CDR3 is CASSGPARDEQFF. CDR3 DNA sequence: TGCGCCAGCAGTGGCCCGGCGCGGGATGAGCAGTTCTTC.

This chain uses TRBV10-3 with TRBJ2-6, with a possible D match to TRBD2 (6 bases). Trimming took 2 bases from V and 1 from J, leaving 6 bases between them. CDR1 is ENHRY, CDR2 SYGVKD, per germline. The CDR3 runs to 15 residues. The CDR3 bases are TGTGCCATCAGTGAGGGAGGGTCTGGGGCCAACGTCCTGACTTTC. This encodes CAISEGGSGANVLTF.

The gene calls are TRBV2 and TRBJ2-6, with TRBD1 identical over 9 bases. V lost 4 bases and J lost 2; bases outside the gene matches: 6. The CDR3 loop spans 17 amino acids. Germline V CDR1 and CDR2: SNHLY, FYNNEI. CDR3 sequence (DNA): TGTGCCAGCAGTGCCTTGACAGGGGGGACTGGGGCCAACGTCCTGACTTTC. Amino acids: CASSALTGGTGANVLTF.

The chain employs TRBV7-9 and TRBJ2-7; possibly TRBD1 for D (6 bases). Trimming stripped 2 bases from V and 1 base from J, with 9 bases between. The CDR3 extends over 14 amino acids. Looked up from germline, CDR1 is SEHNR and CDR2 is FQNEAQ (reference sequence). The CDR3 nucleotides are TGTGCCAGCAGCTTATTAGGGGGATCCTACGAGCAGTACTTC. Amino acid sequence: CASSLLGGSYEQYF.